This TCR beta chain appears in the sequencing data of a study of response to subunit inactivated influenza vaccine. CDR1 and CDR2 from the germline V gene are SNHLY and FYNNEI. The ends were cut back, 4 bases at V and 0 bases at J, with 7 bases in the middle. The CDR3 has 13 amino acids. Each CDR3 protein is one row after TCRdb ran MiXCR on the RT-PCR reads. The profile shows roughly 160,000 distinct CDR3 sequences, roughly 10% of them singletons. This clonotype has just a few counts. The sample in question was CD8+ T cells sorted from PBMCs, obtained roughly 24 months after vaccination. The source of this sequence is a man aged 50-75 years who received an inactivated influenza vaccine. The chain recombines TRBV2 with TRBJ2-7; D unclear. Here the CDR3 reads CASSGVNSYEQYF. The DNA of the CDR3 is TGTGCCAGCAGTGGGGTGAACTCCTACGAGCAGTACTTC.